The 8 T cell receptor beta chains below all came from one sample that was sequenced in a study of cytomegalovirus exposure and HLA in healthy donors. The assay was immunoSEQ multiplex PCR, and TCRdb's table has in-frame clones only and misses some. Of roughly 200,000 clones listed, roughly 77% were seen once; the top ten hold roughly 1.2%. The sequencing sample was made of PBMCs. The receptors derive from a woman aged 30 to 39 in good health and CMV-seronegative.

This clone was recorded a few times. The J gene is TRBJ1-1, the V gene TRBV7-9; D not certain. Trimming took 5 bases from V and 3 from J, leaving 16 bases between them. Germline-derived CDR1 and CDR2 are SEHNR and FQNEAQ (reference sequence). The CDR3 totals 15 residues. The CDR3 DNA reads TGTGCCAGCAGCGCTGACGGGCGGGGAGACACTGAAGCTTTCTTT. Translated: CASSADGRGDTEAFF. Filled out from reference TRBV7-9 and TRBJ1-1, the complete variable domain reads DTGVSQNPRHKITKRGQNVTFRCDPISEHNRLYWYRQTLGQGPEFLTYFQNEAQLEKSRLLSDRFSAERPKGSFSTLEIQRTEQGDSAMYLCASSADGRGDTEAFFGQGTRLTVV.

The chain's CDR3 is CASSFKTGSGYTF. In nucleotides, the CDR3 is TGTGCCAGCAGCTTCAAGACGGGATCTGGCTACACCTTC. V gene TRBV5-5 combines with J gene TRBJ1-2; D ambiguous. Germline values: CDR1 SGHKS, CDR2 YYEKEE (reference sequence). The CDR3 covers 13 residues. The V end lost 2 bases, the J end lost 7 bases, and 12 bases lay between the germline ends.

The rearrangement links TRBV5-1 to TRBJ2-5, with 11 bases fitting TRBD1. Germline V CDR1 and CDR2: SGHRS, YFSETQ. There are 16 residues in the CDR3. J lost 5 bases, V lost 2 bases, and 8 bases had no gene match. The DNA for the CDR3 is TGCGCCAGCAGCTTCGGACAGGGGGCGCAGGAGGAGACCCAGTACTTC. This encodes CASSFGQGAQEETQYF.

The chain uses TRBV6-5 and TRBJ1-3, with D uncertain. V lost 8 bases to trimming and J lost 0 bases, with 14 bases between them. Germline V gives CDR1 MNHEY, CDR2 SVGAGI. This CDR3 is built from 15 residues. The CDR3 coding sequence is TGTGCCAGCGCCCCGGGGTTCGCCTCTGGAAACACCATATATTTT. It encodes CASAPGFASGNTIYF.

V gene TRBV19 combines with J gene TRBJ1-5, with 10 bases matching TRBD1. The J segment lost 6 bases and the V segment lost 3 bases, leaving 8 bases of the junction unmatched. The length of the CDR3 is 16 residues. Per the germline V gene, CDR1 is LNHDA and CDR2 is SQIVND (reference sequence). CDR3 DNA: TGTGCCAGTAGTATCATGGGACAGGGGCTGCGTCAGCCCCAGCATTTT. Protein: CASSIMGQGLRQPQHF. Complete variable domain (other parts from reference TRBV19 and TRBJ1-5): DGGITQSPKYLFRKEGQNVTLSCEQNLNHDAMYWYRQDPGQGLRLIYYSQIVNDFQKGDIAEGYSVSREKKESFPLTVTSAQKNPTAFYLCASSIMGQGLRQPQHFGDGTRLSIL.

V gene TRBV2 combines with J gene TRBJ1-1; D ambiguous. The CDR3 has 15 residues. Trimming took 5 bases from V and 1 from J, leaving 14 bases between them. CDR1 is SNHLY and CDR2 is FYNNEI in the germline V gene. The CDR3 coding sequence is TGTGCCAGCAGTTGGTTGGCTTCGGGGAACACTGAAGCTTTCTTT. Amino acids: CASSWLASGNTEAFF.

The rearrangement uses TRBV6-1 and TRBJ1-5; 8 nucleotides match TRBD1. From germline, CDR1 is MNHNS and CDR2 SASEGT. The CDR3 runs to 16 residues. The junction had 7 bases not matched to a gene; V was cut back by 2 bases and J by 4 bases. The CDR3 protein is CASSERERDRNQPQHF. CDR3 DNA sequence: TGTGCCAGCAGTGAAAGAGAGAGGGACAGGAATCAGCCCCAGCATTTT.

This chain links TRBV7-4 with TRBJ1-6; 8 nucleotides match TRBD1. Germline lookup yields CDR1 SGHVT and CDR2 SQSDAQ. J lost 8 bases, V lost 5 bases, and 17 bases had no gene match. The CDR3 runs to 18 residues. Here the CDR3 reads CASSQGAGVHTPDSPLHF. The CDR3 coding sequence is TGTGCCAGCAGCCAGGGGGCAGGGGTACACACTCCGGATTCACCCCTCCACTTT.